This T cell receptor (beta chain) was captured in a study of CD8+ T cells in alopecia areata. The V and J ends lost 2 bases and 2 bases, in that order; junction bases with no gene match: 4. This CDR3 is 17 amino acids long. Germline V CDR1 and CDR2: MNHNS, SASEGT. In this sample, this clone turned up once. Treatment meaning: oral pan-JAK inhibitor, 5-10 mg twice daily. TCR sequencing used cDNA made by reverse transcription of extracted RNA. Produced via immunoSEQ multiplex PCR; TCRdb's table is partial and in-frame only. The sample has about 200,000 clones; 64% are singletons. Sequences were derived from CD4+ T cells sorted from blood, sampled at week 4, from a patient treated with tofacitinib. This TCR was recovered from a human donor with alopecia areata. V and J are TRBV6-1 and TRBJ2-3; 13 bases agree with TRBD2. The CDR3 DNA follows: TGTGCCAGCAGTGAACCTACTAGCGGGGGGGCCACAGATACGCAGTATTTT. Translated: CASSEPTSGGATDTQYF.